This TCR beta chain was recovered during a study of shared clonotypes between healthy human individuals (dated by TCRdb to the early 2020s). Regarding the research as a whole: Three men and a couple of women, aged 18 to 49 years, made up the cohort. For each donor, CD4 naive and CD4 memory were each run on three plates, CD8 naive on two plates, and CD8 memory on one plate. To estimate repertoire size and how much clonotype sharing occurs between individuals, the study deeply sequenced the blood TCR repertoires of about five healthy adults. Libraries were prepared and TCR repertoires were sequenced by different laboratories using diverse techniques, in order to increase sequencing depth and limit assay-specific biases. Leukapheresis yielded between about 0.85 and 10 billion PBMCs per donor.

The research as a whole found: Only blood was sampled, and tissue TCR repertoires likely differ from those in blood. Based on pairwise subsampling, the degree of clonotype sharing among donors was expected to be affected by sequencing depth. Even with the large sequencing depth, rarefaction of the sorted-subset datasets indicated that sequencing was incomplete. Naive subsets generally had larger estimated clonotype richness than memory subsets did. Clonotypes shared by all four sorted-subset donors showed higher generation probabilities than non-shared clonotypes. Because the study included only a small number of donors, the genetic and exposure-history diversity represented was limited. Across a handful of donors, around 5.4% of naive CD4, approximately 3.6% of naive CD8, 2.3% of memory CD4, and 0.4% of memory CD8 clonotypes were shared.

There are 14 amino acids in the CDR3, from cysteine to phenylalanine inclusive. The DNA shown is the 42-base CDR3, in frame from base 1. The germline V gene encodes CDR1 SGHNT and CDR2 YYREEE (reference sequence). Deletion took 5 bases off V and 10 bases off J, with a span of 21 bases between the germline ends. Note on this clone: Its antigen is not yet known. There are no base qualities to consult, and no much larger clone falls within one base.

TCR CDR3 regions were amplified from genomic DNA by multiplex PCR using the deep immunoSEQ assay. Genomic DNA extracted from each cell subset was distributed evenly over all wells of several immunoSEQ 96-well plates, and each plate served as one replicate. For sorted subsets, about 220 ng of genomic DNA, equivalent to around 30,000 T cell genomes, went into each replicate PCR. The purified libraries were quantified using a Qubit 3.0 fluorometer, sized with a Bioanalyzer 2100, and then quantified again using the KAPA Library Quantification kit. Every immunoSEQ 96-well plate was sequenced on a separate single-read 150-cycle Illumina NextSeq 550 flow cell. In the source study's methods: Because the immunoSEQ output held only junctional sequences and lacked quality scores, the filtering could not match the filtering applied to full-length reads. To assign V/J genes and CDR3, sequences were annotated against IMGT germline references using PyIR, a Python wrapper for IgBLAST v1.9. Reads were removed for weak V/J assignments (E-value above 1e-6), missing CDR3, stop codons, out-of-frame junctions, or ambiguous translated residues. V3J clonotypes were defined as sequences sharing an identical inferred V gene, J gene, and CDR3 amino acid sequence. Percentage overlap between repertoires was computed as shared unique clonotypes divided by the size of the smaller repertoire. Repertoire richness was assessed with RTK rarefaction, the Chao1 estimator, and Recon v2.1 estimates of unobserved clonotypes. Generation probabilities were computed with OLGA for all TCRbeta clonotypes obtained by the gDNA method from a few donors. What TCRdb holds here is the immuneACCESS table cut down to in-frame rearrangements. Part of the clones is not present; checked against another copy, under half of the missing clones reflect an unresolved V gene, and the others are unexplained. Clone size and V and J calls were adopted from that table, with D and trimming inferred from the DNA. The table for this sample lists a few million clones; roughly nine tenths of them were counted only once. The ten largest clones represent 0.11% to 0.15% of the sample.

Healthy HIV-negative adults with no recently reported acute infections or vaccinations were included as donors. All donors were Caucasian adults living in Nashville, Tennessee, USA. CD4+ T cells were enriched by magnetic negative selection; naive cells were then positively selected on CD45RA, and the negative fraction formed the memory subset. Blood was obtained by leukapheresis, after which PBMCs were separated by Ficoll-Histopaque density gradient centrifugation and cryopreserved in liquid nitrogen vapor phase. Purity and quantity of every magnetically sorted T cell population were checked by analytical flow cytometry. Each sorted fraction had its genomic DNA isolated and then quantified by UV absorbance on a Nanodrop 2000c.

The specimen sequenced was naive CD4+ T cells sorted from blood. The cell subset or site tag for this specimen amounts to: CD45RA+ positively selected. The TCR sequence derives from a man aged 18 to 30 in good health. The chain joins TRBV5-4 to TRBJ1-2, with TRBD1 tentatively as D gene (6 bases match). The CDR3 region reads CASRPGEGSRVYTF. The sequenced DNA is TGTGCCAGCAGGCCAGGGGAGGGCTCCCGCGTCTACACCTTC.